This T cell receptor beta chain was identified during a study of cytomegalovirus exposure and HLA in healthy donors (dated by TCRdb to the late 2010s). A note on the overall study: An earlier analysis of fewer than 750 of the donors reported approximately 280 Gb of sequence data and around 110 million unique TCR beta sequences obtained from 150 million to 200 million T cells. An early release that covered fewer than 750 HLA-typed donors contained approximately 300 gigabases of sequencing data and tens of millions of unique TCR sequences. Among the 398 genotyped donors, about 83% belonged to the genetic ancestry cluster associated with self-reported Caucasian donors. The study aimed to test whether cataloging public T cell receptors could reveal signatures of past pathogen exposure. The T cell repertoires of 670 or so subjects were profiled by immunosequencing and related to cytomegalovirus serostatus. Besides the first cohort of 500 to 700 subjects, a separate validation cohort made up of 95 to 150 different subjects was used. To predict cytomegalovirus infection status, the study combined high-throughput TCR immunosequencing, statistical association of individual TCRs with disease status, and machine learning. A later analysis re-analyzed previously published TCR beta repertoires from approximately 670 donors and added high-resolution HLA genotyping to study TCR occurrence patterns. Rather than using new phenotypic data, the later analysis identified candidate immune exposures from TCR beta sequences and from how often those sequences occurred across donors. To decide whether each TCR beta V gene segment behaved as functional or pseudogenic, an earlier analysis of 587 of the donors relied on high-throughput TCR beta sequencing. Donor age, sex, ethnicity and CMV serostatus were compiled together with the repertoire data. Genome-wide SNP genotypes for about 65% of the roughly 670 donors were used in a later genetic analysis, which treated that subset as a discovery cohort. Every repertoire in the discovery cohort had been generated on one and the same sequencing platform. HLA typing covered class I and class II loci at four-digit resolution. Typing coverage differed by locus: A, B, C, DRB1 and DQB1 were typed in roughly 620-630 donors, DQA1 in about 510, DPA1 in 600 to 610, and DPB1 in just under 480. Because of strong linkage in the cohort, roughly five DR-DQ haplotypes were treated as single units for association and clustering. On average, roughly 250,000 unique TCR beta nucleotide sequences were sequenced per donor among several hundred genotyped donors of the cohort, with around 19% of those sequences being non-productive.

The cohort was made up of hundreds of healthy bone marrow donors. All cohort members were sampled while nominally healthy, although unrecorded immune exposures were likely present. The donor was CMV seropositive and belonged to the group of 270 or so seropositive cohort members. Each donor provided a peripheral blood sample, and peripheral blood mononuclear cells were used for TCR beta sequencing. Genomic DNA extraction from the blood cell samples was performed with the Qiagen DNeasy Blood Extraction Kit. The library came from the immunoSEQ multiplex PCR assay. For the multiplex PCR, a mixture combining 60 forward primers for TCR Vbeta segments and 13 reverse primers for TCR Jbeta segments was used. The CDR3 region of rearranged TCR beta genes was amplified from genomic DNA with a multiplex PCR assay. The Illumina HiSeq System was used to sequence the amplified TCR beta libraries as 87-base-pair reads. The paper's processing steps were these. In a later analysis, around 80 million unique TCR beta chains were counted across the roughly 610 repertoires, and around 10 million of these chains were shared by at least two donors. Raw reads were error-corrected and collapsed into unique sequences by a nearest-neighbor algorithm in which closely related sequences were merged to remove PCR and sequencing errors. CDR3 sequences were aligned to IMGT reference sequences to assign V, D and J gene segments. For a sequence to be retained, a match of at least six nucleotides was required to both a V gene segment and a J gene segment. Rearrangements were called productive when the CDR3 lacked stop codons and stayed in frame with V and J; all others were non-productive. Following IMGT convention, CDR3 was defined as the stretch from the second conserved V-encoded cysteine to the conserved J-encoded phenylalanine. In an earlier analysis of around 540 of the donors, sequences lacking an unambiguous match to a single V gene segment were excluded. An earlier analysis of 450 to 650 of the donors called V segments functional above 56.7% productive rearrangements and segregating when the between-donor standard deviation exceeded 5%. A statistical classification framework was built for diagnosing cytomegalovirus status from the catalog of TCR beta chain sequences. V and J gene assignment, in a later analysis, came from comparing TCR nucleotide sequences with IMGT/GENE-DB human TR gene sequences. The TCRdist pipeline was used in a later analysis to assign CDR3 sequences and most-parsimonious VDJ recombination scenarios. In a later analysis, each TCR beta chain was defined by its CDR3 amino acid sequence together with its V-gene family, and reads without a unique V-gene family were excluded. As a way to deal with suspected cross-contamination and a sequencing artifact, a later analysis dropped 500 to 700 nucleotide sequences that were highly shared and had low generation probability. In a later analysis, a clonal expansion index was calculated for each public chain from normalized within-repertoire ranks of inferred template counts. Generation probabilities in a later analysis came from a VDJ recombination model fitted to out-of-frame rearrangements, and those results were checked against IGoR. In a later analysis, TCR-TCR, TCR-HLA and TCR-CMV co-occurrence was scored with hypergeometric tests, and a repertoire-size bias correction was applied to TCR pairs. A later analysis estimated false discovery rates by permuting HLA or CMV assignments 20 times. In a later analysis, co-occurring TCRs were grouped with DBSCAN, and TCRdist sequence similarity was added when clustering was performed within HLA-allele-positive subsets. Co-occurrence clustering excluded repertoires with fewer than 30,000 or more than 120,000 public chains, plus five with anomalous nucleotide sharing. Entries here come from immuneACCESS through TCRdb and include only in-frame sequences with V and J called. Some clones fail to appear in such tables; in the studies checked, an unresolved V gene covers under half of the shortfall, and the cause of the remainder is unknown. From that table come the V and J calls and clone size; the DNA was used to work out D and trimming. This sample comprises approximately 180,000 clones, roughly 76% of them detected only once. The ten largest clones take up roughly 5% of the sample.

Concerning this clone: What antigen it recognizes has not been identified. No much larger clone is present one base from it, and per-base qualities are unavailable.

V gives up 6 bases and J gives up 3 bases, and the segment between their germline ends measures 11 bases. CDR1 and CDR2, looked up from the germline V gene (reference sequence), are MNHEY and SMNVEV. Counted from cysteine to phenylalanine, this CDR3 has 13 amino acids. The retained sequence is limited to the CDR3, 39 bases, with the frame set at the first base. Findings and caveats that apply to the study as a whole: A further reported finding was that TCR beta sequences accurately predicted the HLA-A and HLA-B alleles for most subjects in the first cohort. The classifier was reported to diagnose cytomegalovirus status with high specificity and sensitivity in both the original and validation cohorts. The sequencing pipeline was judged likely to have produced a cluster of highly shared sequence variants as a technical artifact. A few of the identified cytomegalovirus-associated TCR beta chains were confirmed in vitro to be specific for cytomegalovirus antigens. Broadly in line with IMGT annotations, most TCR beta V segments showed up in productive rearrangements about 87% or about 30% of the time in an earlier analysis of several hundred of the donors. Over 15 rarely observed V segments, including chromosome 9 orphons, were excluded from the earlier analysis of several hundred of the donors because counts were too low. Correlated functional status among segregating V segments might reflect linkage disequilibrium, but an unknown experimental factor could not be ruled out. According to a later analysis, TCR association rates differed among HLA loci, with DRB1 alleles showing the most associated TCRs and HLA-C alleles showing the fewest. In a later genetic analysis, fewer N-insertions in productive TCRs were reported among donors in an Asian-associated ancestry cluster than the roughly 700-donor mean. Compared with equally common non-associated chains, HLA-associated TCR beta chains in a later analysis were more clonally expanded and had lower generation probabilities. Immune exposure information for the cohort was limited to CMV serostatus. Because the 87-base-pair reads could not distinguish some IMGT-functional V segments, including TRBV6-2 and TRBV6-3, those segments were excluded. A later analysis associated about 18,000 TCR beta sequences with specific HLA alleles at a false discovery rate of 0.05. When HLA alleles, especially DR and DQ, strongly co-occurred, attributing TCR associations to individual alleles was difficult. The authors suggested that the approach could potentially be generalized to other disease states and immunological phenotypes. The study gave a list of about 170 TCR beta chains associated with cytomegalovirus. A later analysis reported that several top co-occurrence clusters appeared linked to parvovirus B19, influenza, CMV and Epstein-Barr virus. Sequencing depth was assumed to be roughly uniform across donors in the presence/absence analyses, though that assumption may not hold. The cohort was sequenced for TCR beta chains only, and without alpha or paired-chain data the features that could be detected were limited. Most TCR sequences were seen in very few donors, while some public TCRs were found in many individuals. According to a later analysis, most CMV-associated TCR beta chains appeared to be HLA-restricted, and the HLA associations seemed to be driven largely by CMV exposure. A later genetic analysis associated a missense DCLRE1C variant with V-gene and J-gene trimming of TCR beta chains, and an independent cohort replicated the association. Because HLA typing was missing for some donors at each locus, association tests included only the typed subset.

The material sequenced was PBMCs. This chain joins TRBV27 to TRBJ1-1; a weak D assignment points to TRBD1 (5 bases agree). The TCR comes from a woman between 18 and 29 years old in good health and CMV-seropositive. The CDR3 protein: CASSWGGDTEAFF. The DNA sequence is as follows: TGTGCCAGCAGCTGGGGCGGGGACACTGAAGCTTTCTTT.